What follows describes a single T cell receptor beta chain. The target antigen is unknown. One end of the junction does not line up with germline, which may come from a read error. The sample originates from a study of blood T cells in healthy people across ages. Study-level results: Estimates based on one million T cells were treated as lower bounds.

The second PCR ran about 6 to 11 cycles with a sample-barcoded 5' primer and J-beta primers. TCRdb analysed the 5' RACE reads with MiXCR anew, one entry per CDR3 protein. The sample holds some 1,500,000 distinct CDR3 sequences, approximately 43% seen once. The sequencing sample was made of blood. The TCR sequence derives from a young woman in good health.

The chain's CDR3 is CASNTANYGHTF. The CDR3 nucleotides are TGTGCCAGCAACACAGCCAACTATGGCCACACCTTC. The rearrangement links TRBV5-6 to TRBJ1-2; D gene uncertain. CDR1 and CDR2 (germline): SGHDT, YYEEEE. The length of the CDR3 is 12 residues.